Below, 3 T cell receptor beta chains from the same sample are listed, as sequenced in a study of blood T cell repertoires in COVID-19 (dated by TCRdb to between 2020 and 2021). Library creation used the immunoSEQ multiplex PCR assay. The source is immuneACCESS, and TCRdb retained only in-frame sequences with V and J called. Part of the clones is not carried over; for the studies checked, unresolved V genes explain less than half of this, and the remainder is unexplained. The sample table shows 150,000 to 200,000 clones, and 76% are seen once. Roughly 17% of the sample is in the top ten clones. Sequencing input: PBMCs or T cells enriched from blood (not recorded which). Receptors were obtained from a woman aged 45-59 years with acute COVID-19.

In DNA form, the CDR3 reads TGTGCCAGCTCACTATACGGGACAGGGAATAATTCACCCCTCCACTTT. It translates to CASSLYGTGNNSPLHF. The chain joins TRBV18 to TRBJ1-6; the match to TRBD1 covers 9 bases. V lost 4 bases, J lost 5 bases, and 6 bases stayed unmatched. The CDR3 is 16 amino acids. CDR1 KGHSH and CDR2 LQKENI come from the germline V gene.

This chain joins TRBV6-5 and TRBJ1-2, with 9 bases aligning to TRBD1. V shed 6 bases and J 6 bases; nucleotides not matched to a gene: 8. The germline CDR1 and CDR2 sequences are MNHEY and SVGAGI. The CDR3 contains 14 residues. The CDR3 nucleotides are TGTGCCAGCAGGCTACAGGGGGCGCTTGATGGCTACACCTTC. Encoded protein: CASRLQGALDGYTF.

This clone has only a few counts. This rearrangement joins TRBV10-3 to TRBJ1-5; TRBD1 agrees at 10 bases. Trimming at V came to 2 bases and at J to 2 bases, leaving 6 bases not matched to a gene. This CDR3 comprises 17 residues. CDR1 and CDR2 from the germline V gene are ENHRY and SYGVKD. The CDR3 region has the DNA TGTGCCATCAGTGAGGCTACCGGGACAGGGGGCAATCAGCCCCAGCATTTT. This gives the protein CAISEATGTGGNQPQHF.